A single sample gave rise to the 23 T cell receptor beta chains below, sequenced in a study of cytomegalovirus exposure and HLA in healthy donors. The PCR contained 60 Vbeta and 13 Jbeta primers. Sequencing used immunoSEQ multiplex PCR; TCRdb keeps in-frame clones, though not all of them. The table has about 120,000 clones, over 75% seen once. Sequencing used PBMCs. All receptors derive from a woman between 18 and 29 years old in good health and CMV-seronegative.

The chain combines TRBV18 with TRBJ2-1; 10 nucleotides match TRBD2. V gave up 2 bases and J gave up 8 bases; unmatched junction bases: 6. Germline values: CDR1 KGHSH, CDR2 LQKENI. CDR3 length: 15 residues. The chain's CDR3 is CASSPSASGSDEQFF. DNA for the CDR3: TGTGCCAGCTCACCATCGGCTAGCGGGAGCGATGAGCAGTTCTTC.

This clone turned up a few times. The chain employs TRBV5-1 and TRBJ1-1; 7 nucleotides line up with TRBD1. Germline values: CDR1 SGHRS, CDR2 YFSETQ. The CDR3 runs to 16 residues. After removal of 4 bases from V and 4 bases from J, the junction contained 13 bases not matched to a gene. CDR3: CASSRQGGEIGTEAFF. The CDR3 DNA reads TGCGCCAGCAGCCGACAGGGAGGTGAGATTGGCACTGAAGCTTTCTTT.

As DNA, the CDR3 is TGCGCCAGCAGCTACGGGGACAGTAACTATGGCTACACCTTC. Its protein product is CASSYGDSNYGYTF. The chain uses TRBV5-1 and TRBJ1-2, with 7 bases aligning to TRBD1. Germline CDR1 and CDR2: SGHRS and YFSETQ. V shed 3 bases, J shed 1 base, and the junction held 3 bases outside the gene matches. The CDR3 is made up of 14 amino acids.

This clone has just one count. This sequence joins TRBV11-2 and TRBJ1-2; D is possibly TRBD1 (5 bases). The V and J ends lost 3 bases and 5 bases respectively, with 16 bases between them. Looked up from germline, CDR1 is SGHAT and CDR2 is FQNNGV. This CDR3 is built from 15 residues. The CDR3 DNA is TGTGCCAGCAGCTTGACCCCCGGGGGGGGTTATGGCTACACCTTC. Amino acid sequence: CASSLTPGGGYGYTF.

The chain employs TRBV10-3 and TRBJ2-5; the D is unclear. The closer fit of TRBJ2-7 to the DNA end suggests the J call may be wrong. This CDR3 is built from 12 residues. In germline, CDR1 is ENHRY, CDR2 SYGVKD. As DNA, the CDR3 is TGTGCCGTATGGACGGGCGACTACGAGCAGTACTTC. It codes for CAVWTGDYEQYF.

V and J are TRBV4-1 and TRBJ1-1; maybe TRBD1 (6 bases). This CDR3 comprises 14 residues. The V gene's germline CDR1 is MGHRA and CDR2 YSYEKL. V shed 4 bases and J shed 1 base, with 10 bases lying between them. CDR3 residues: CASSPTRGNTEAFF. In DNA, the CDR3 is TGCGCCAGCAGCCCCACCAGGGGGAACACTGAAGCTTTCTTT.

The V call is TRBV28, the J call TRBJ1-2, with D perhaps TRBD1 (6 bases). CDR1 and CDR2 (germline): MDHEN, SYDVKM. The CDR3 has 12 amino acids. Between the trimmed V and J ends, which lost 6 bases and 9 bases, there was a span of 14 bases. In DNA form, the CDR3 reads TGTGCCAGCAGGCCACCGGGACAAAGCTACACCTTC. This gives the protein CASRPPGQSYTF.

The chain carries TRBV7-6 and TRBJ1-2; weak D call: TRBD1 (6 bases). CDR3 length equals 13 residues. The germline V gene encodes CDR1 SGHVS and CDR2 FNYEAQ. Trimming cost V 8 bases and J 4 bases, with 14 bases left between them. CDR3 region: CASGPTGSYGYTF. CDR3 DNA sequence: TGTGCCAGCGGACCAACAGGGTCCTATGGCTACACCTTC.

The chain is built from TRBV6-5 and TRBJ2-7; 9 bases map to TRBD1. The CDR3 is made up of 13 amino acids. After removal of 5 bases from V and 5 bases from J, the junction contained 4 bases not matched to a gene. Germline V lookup: CDR1 MNHEY, CDR2 SVGAGI. The CDR3 DNA is TGTGCCAGCAGTAGGGACAGGGAGAACGAGCAGTACTTC. This gives the protein CASSRDRENEQYF.

This chain connects TRBV12-5 to TRBJ2-1; 9 bases fit TRBD2. Germline lookup yields CDR1 LGHNT and CDR2 FRNRAP. J lost 11 bases, V lost 2 bases, and 10 bases had no gene match. CDR3 length: 15 amino acids. In nucleotides, the CDR3 is TGTGCTAGTGGTTTGCCTAGCGGGGAGGCGGGTAAGCAGTTCTTC. Translating gives CASGLPSGEAGKQFF.

This clone was detected once. The chain uses TRBV18 and TRBJ1-6, with D tentatively TRBD1 (5 bases). The CDR3 has 15 amino acids. Germline assignment: CDR1 KGHSH and CDR2 LQKENI. With 6 bases removed from V and 8 bases from J, the gap between germline ends came to 17 bases. CDR3 sequence: CASSPTGTRDSPLHF. CDR3 nucleotide sequence: TGTGCCAGCTCCCCTACCGGGACTAGGGATTCACCCCTCCACTTT.

The J gene is TRBJ1-2, the V gene TRBV5-1, with 10 bases matching TRBD1. V dropped 4 bases and J dropped 8; count of bases not matched to a gene: 11. This CDR3 has 15 residues. CDR1 SGHRS and CDR2 YFSETQ come from the germline V gene. The CDR3 DNA reads TGCGCCAGCAGCCCCGGGACAGGGGCGCCCTGGGGCTACACCTTC. Encoded protein: CASSPGTGAPWGYTF. The full variable domain, with the rest looked up from reference TRBV5-1 and TRBJ1-2, is KAGVTQTPRYLIKTRGQQVTLSCSPISGHRSVSWYQQTPGQGLQFLFEYFSETQRNKGNFPGRFSGRQFSNSRSEMNVSTLELGDSALYLCASSPGTGAPWGYTFGSGTRLTVV.

This clone was seen a handful of times. This chain links TRBV15 with TRBJ1-4; D is ambiguous. The CDR3 sequence is 13 residues long. Germline values: CDR1 LNHNV, CDR2 YYDKDF (reference sequence). V dropped 1 base and J dropped 4 bases, with 4 bases sitting between them. The DNA of the CDR3 is TGTGCCACCAGCAGAGCCCATAATGAAAAACTGTTTTTT. Protein product: CATSRAHNEKLFF.

The table lists this clone with a count of one. The chain links TRBV18 to TRBJ2-1; tentatively, D is TRBD2 (5 bases). The germline V gene has CDR1 KGHSH and CDR2 LQKENI. There are 14 residues in the CDR3. Deletions cut 3 bases from V and 5 bases from J, with 11 bases between. CDR3 sequence reads: CASSPVIGDNEQFF. The CDR3 DNA is TGTGCCAGCTCACCGGTAATCGGGGACAATGAGCAGTTCTTC.

The chain carries TRBV5-4 and TRBJ1-1, with D perhaps TRBD1 (5 bases). This CDR3 has 13 amino acids. Germline-derived CDR1 and CDR2 are SGHNT and YYREEE (reference sequence). Trimming stripped 0 bases from V and 7 bases from J, with 10 bases between. The CDR3 sequence: CASSLGTGFEAFF. In DNA form, the CDR3 reads TGTGCCAGCAGCTTGGGTACAGGTTTTGAAGCTTTCTTT.

V gene TRBV29-1 combines with J gene TRBJ2-3; D is undetermined. Germline CDR1 is SQVTM and CDR2 is ANQGSEA. V was trimmed by 5 bases and J by 3 bases, leaving 9 bases between them. The CDR3 covers 12 residues. CDR3 nucleotide sequence: TGCAGCGTTCCCCTCGGGACAGATACGCAGTATTTT. The encoded protein is CSVPLGTDTQYF.

This clone showed up just once. V and J are TRBV11-3 and TRBJ2-1; 8 bases are a match to TRBD1. The germline gives CDR1 SGHNT, CDR2 YENEEA. This CDR3 is built from 15 residues. The trim removed 5 bases at V and 10 bases at J, leaving 13 bases unmatched. In DNA, the CDR3 is TGTGCCAGCAGCCGTGGACAGGGAGCCTTTTGGGAGCAGTTCTTC. It yields the protein CASSRGQGAFWEQFF.

The chain has TRBV14 and TRBJ2-5; the D gene is possibly TRBD2 (6 bases). Trimming took 8 bases from V and 5 from J, leaving 18 bases between them. In germline, CDR1 is SGHDN, CDR2 FVKESK. CDR3 size: 14 residues. CDR3 loop: CASGPGLSWETQYF. CDR3 DNA sequence: TGTGCCAGCGGACCGGGACTTTCCTGGGAGACCCAGTACTTC.

The chain links TRBV29-1 to TRBJ1-1; D is possibly TRBD1 (6 bases). Trimming stripped 6 bases from V and 5 bases from J, with 10 bases between. Germline CDR1 reads SQVTM; CDR2 reads ANQGSEA. The CDR3 covers 11 residues. Here the CDR3 DNA reads TGCAGCGTCGCAGGGGCAACTGAAGCTTTCTTT. Translating it yields CSVAGATEAFF. Variable domain in full (rest from reference TRBV29-1 and TRBJ1-1): SAVISQKPSRDICQRGTSLTIQCQVDSQVTMMFWYRQQPGQSLTLIATANQGSEATYESGFVIDKFPISRPNLTFSTLTVSNMSPEDSSIYLCSVAGATEAFFGQGTRLTVV.

The chain recombines TRBV2 with TRBJ1-1; maybe TRBD1 (5 bases). V lost 10 bases and J lost 5, with 17 bases in between. The germline gives CDR1 SNHLY, CDR2 FYNNEI. The CDR3 consists of 13 residues. CDR3 sequence (DNA): TGTGCCACTCGGCGGGACGGGGGGACTGAAGCTTTCTTT. It yields the protein CATRRDGGTEAFF. Based on the CDR3 plus reference TRBV2 and TRBJ1-1, the full variable domain is EPEVTQTPSHQVTQMGQEVILRCVPISNHLYFYWYRQILGQKVEFLVSFYNNEISEKSEIFDDQFSVERPDGSNFTLKIRSTKLEDSAMYFCATRRDGGTEAFFGQGTRLTVV.

Of note for this clone: The junction does not match germline at one end; this may be a read error. This chain links TRBV7-8 with TRBJ1-3, with a weak D call TRBD1 (5 bases). CDR3 length: 13 residues. Germline V gene data show CDR1 as SGHVS and CDR2 as FQNEAQ. The CDR3 bases are TGTGCCAGCAGCTCCGCCAAGCAGGGTAGCCCCTTCTTT. Its protein is CASSSAKQGSPFF.

The J gene is TRBJ1-1, the V gene TRBV7-8, with a possible D match to TRBD1 (5 bases). The CDR3 has 13 amino acids. CDR1 and CDR2 (germline): SGHVS, FQNEAQ. V lost 4 bases, J lost 1 base, and 7 bases lay in between. The CDR3 spells CASSSRANTEAFF. In DNA, the CDR3 is TGTGCCAGCAGCTCCAGGGCGAACACTGAAGCTTTCTTT. The full variable domain, in which reference TRBV7-8 and TRBJ1-1 provide the parts outside the CDR3, is GAGVSQSPRYKVAKRGQDVALRCDPISGHVSLFWYQQALGQGPEFLTYFQNEAQLDKSGLPSDRFFAERPEGSVSTLKIQRTQQEDSAVYLCASSSRANTEAFFGQGTRLTVV.

The chain is built from TRBV6-6 and TRBJ1-2; TRBD1 agrees at 7 bases. CDR1 and CDR2 (germline): MNHNY, SVGAGI (reference sequence). The J segment lost 2 bases and the V segment lost 7 bases, leaving 10 bases of the junction unmatched. The CDR3 runs 15 residues. The CDR3 DNA sequence: TGTGCCAGCAAAGCCTCGACAGGGCCAAACTATGGCTACACCTTC. Its protein product is CASKASTGPNYGYTF.